The 32 T cell receptor beta chains reported below all come from one sample, sequenced in a study of T cell responses to AZD1222 COVID-19 vaccine. Clones were read by immunoSEQ multiplex PCR, and TCRdb kept only the in-frame ones, dropping some. Of under 200,000 clones listed, 90% to 95% were seen once; the top ten hold 7.5% to 9.5%. This specimen consisted of peripheral blood, obtained on day 0 of AZD1222 vaccination. These receptor sequences come from an adult in good health.

This clone has just one count. This chain connects TRBV9 to TRBJ2-3; TRBD1 matches at 9 bases. The germline V gene encodes CDR1 SGDLS and CDR2 YYNGEE. This CDR3 region has 16 residues. Trimming cost V 4 bases and J 3 bases; bases outside gene matches: 9. CDR3 residues: CASSPDRDRATDTQYF. The CDR3 bases are TGTGCCAGCAGCCCAGACCGGGACAGGGCAACAGATACGCAGTATTTT.

The sample holds a few counts of this clone. This sequence joins TRBV27 and TRBJ2-2; no clear D gene. The CDR3 sequence is 14 residues long. Germline assignment: CDR1 MNHEY and CDR2 SMNVEV (reference sequence). V lost 5 bases to trimming and J lost 6 bases, with 13 bases between them. The DNA for the CDR3 is TGTGCCAGCAGTCCAGAGATTATCCCCGGGGAGCTGTTTTTT. It is translated as CASSPEIIPGELFF.

The CDR3 loop reads CASSPGGTEAFF. The CDR3 DNA reads as TGTGCCAGCAGCCCCGGGGGAACTGAAGCTTTCTTT. The genes are TRBV27 and TRBJ1-1, with D maybe TRBD1 (5 bases). Germline V lookup: CDR1 MNHEY, CDR2 SMNVEV (reference sequence). The CDR3 covers 12 residues. The ends were cut back, 6 bases at V and 5 bases at J, with 10 bases in the middle.

The J gene is TRBJ2-1, the V gene TRBV6-1; D may match TRBD1 or TRBD2 (5 bases each). Trimming took off 3 bases at V and 9 bases at J, with 12 bases between the two ends. There are 13 residues in the CDR3. CDR1 is MNHNS and CDR2 is SASEGT in the germline V gene. The CDR3 DNA is TGTGCCAGCAGTGAGTCCCGGGGCCCTGAGCAGTTCTTC. As protein: CASSESRGPEQFF.

The chain is built from TRBV27 and TRBJ1-4, with no clear D. Germline lookup yields CDR1 MNHEY and CDR2 SMNVEV (reference sequence). V was pared by 6 bases and J by 8 bases, with 13 bases between. This CDR3 contains 13 residues. The CDR3 loop reads CASSKTWEEKLFF. The CDR3 coding sequence is TGTGCCAGCAGCAAGACGTGGGAGGAAAAACTGTTTTTT.

The rearrangement links TRBV5-6 to TRBJ2-7, with D uncertain. The ends were cut back, 0 bases at V and 3 bases at J, with 19 bases in the middle. The germline gives CDR1 SGHDT, CDR2 YYEEEE. The CDR3 contains 17 residues. The CDR3 sequence: CASSLDIRSRRNYEQYF. The CDR3 DNA sequence: TGTGCCAGCAGCTTGGATATTCGAAGCCGACGGAACTACGAGCAGTACTTC. Variable domain in full (rest from reference TRBV5-6 and TRBJ2-7): DAGVTQSPTHLIKTRGQQVTLRCSPKSGHDTVSWYQQALGQGPQFIFQYYEEEERQRGNFPDRFSGHQFPNYSSELNVNALLLGDSALYLCASSLDIRSRRNYEQYFGPGTRLTVT.

This clone has only one observation. The DNA of the CDR3 is TGTGCCAGCAGTGCGGACGGACTCTCACCCCTCCACTTT. The encoded protein is CASSADGLSPLHF. This chain connects TRBV2 to TRBJ1-6, with D unclear. This CDR3 is 13 amino acids long. The germline V and J ends were trimmed by 4 bases and 10 bases, with 11 bases remaining between them. Germline CDR1 reads SNHLY; CDR2 reads FYNNEI.

The chain links TRBV18 to TRBJ1-2; 8 bases are a match to TRBD1. CDR1 is KGHSH, CDR2 LQKENI, per germline. The CDR3 length is 14 residues. With 8 bases clipped from V and 2 bases from J, the junction kept 7 bases outside the gene matches. CDR3 nucleotides: TGTGCCAGCGCTCGGACAGGGAAGAACTATGGCTACACCTTC. Translation gives CASARTGKNYGYTF.

J is TRBJ1-2 and V is TRBV6-5; possibly TRBD1 for D (5 bases). The CDR3 has 13 residues. Germline lookup yields CDR1 MNHEY and CDR2 SVGAGI. V lost 8 bases and J 7 bases, leaving 17 bases between the germline ends. The CDR3 reads CASARGVRSGYTF. The CDR3, as DNA: TGTGCCAGCGCACGGGGGGTTCGTAGTGGCTACACCTTC.

The gene calls are TRBV5-1 and TRBJ2-5, with D perhaps TRBD1 or TRBD2 (5 bases each). V dropped 5 bases and J dropped 0 bases, with 11 bases sitting between them. Looked up from germline, CDR1 is SGHRS and CDR2 is YFSETQ. The CDR3 has 14 residues. The CDR3 bases are TGCGCCAGCAGTGCAGGGACCCACCAAGAGACCCAGTACTTC. Residues: CASSAGTHQETQYF.

This chain links TRBV28 with TRBJ1-2; 7 bases fit TRBD1. Germline V CDR1 and CDR2: MDHEN, SYDVKM. Trimming at V came to 6 bases and at J to 11 bases, leaving 12 bases not matched to a gene. The CDR3 is 13 residues long. CDR3 nucleotide sequence: TGTGCCAGCAGCCGGGGGACAGCGGAAACATACACCTTC. This codes for CASSRGTAETYTF.

This clone was seen more than once but under ten times. The rearrangement links TRBV19 to TRBJ2-7, with D hard to call. The germline V and J ends were trimmed by 4 bases and 0 bases, with 7 bases remaining between them. Germline V CDR1 and CDR2: LNHDA, SQIVND (reference sequence). This CDR3 region has 13 residues. CDR3 sequence (DNA): TGTGCCAGTAGTACTAGTCCCTCCTACGAGCAGTACTTC. Translating it yields CASSTSPSYEQYF. Supplemented by reference TRBV19 and TRBJ2-7, the full variable domain reads DGGITQSPKYLFRKEGQNVTLSCEQNLNHDAMYWYRQDPGQGLRLIYYSQIVNDFQKGDIAEGYSVSREKKESFPLTVTSAQKNPTAFYLCASSTSPSYEQYFGPGTRLTVT.

The chain combines TRBV6-6 with TRBJ2-3; D is unresolved. Germline-derived CDR1 and CDR2 are MNHNY and SVGAGI (reference sequence). The V gene lost 0 bases and the J gene lost 5 bases, with 15 bases spanning the gap. The CDR3 extends over 16 amino acids. CDR3 sequence (DNA): TGTGCCAGCAGTTACTCGATGGCAGGATCGGGAGATACGCAGTATTTT. This encodes CASSYSMAGSGDTQYF.

The rearrangement uses TRBV6-1 and TRBJ1-2; D is unresolved. Trimming cost V 0 bases and J 7 bases, with 21 bases left between them. Germline V gene data show CDR1 as MNHNS and CDR2 as SASEGT. The CDR3 extends over 17 amino acids. The DNA for the CDR3 is TGTGCCAGCAGTGAAGCGCTTGCTATAAGTCTTCGGGGTGGCTACACCTTC. This sequence encodes CASSEALAISLRGGYTF.

The V gene is TRBV5-8, the J gene TRBJ2-7; D gene uncertain. The CDR3 covers 15 residues. Deletions cut 2 bases from V and 5 bases from J, with 17 bases between. Germline V gene data show CDR1 as SGHTS and CDR2 as YDEGEE. Here the CDR3 DNA reads TGTGCCAGCAGCTTCCGACTCAAAACCCCGCACGAGCAGTACTTC. Protein product: CASSFRLKTPHEQYF.

This clone turned up a few times. The chain links TRBV6-5 to TRBJ2-2; unclear D gene. The CDR3 covers 15 residues. V gave up 8 bases and J gave up 0 bases, with 13 bases separating them. Germline-derived CDR1 and CDR2 are MNHEY and SVGAGI. This CDR3 reads CASRSARPNTGELFF. In nucleotides, the CDR3 is TGTGCCAGCCGGTCGGCGCGACCGAACACCGGGGAGCTGTTTTTT.

The V call is TRBV9, the J call TRBJ1-4; 7 positions agree with TRBD1. The CDR3 contains 14 residues. Looked up from germline, CDR1 is SGDLS and CDR2 is YYNGEE. V lost 5 bases, J lost 6 bases, and 7 bases stayed unmatched. Here the CDR3 DNA reads TGTGCCAGCAGTGCCGGGACAGATCATGAAAAACTGTTTTTT. It specifies CASSAGTDHEKLFF.

V gene TRBV27 combines with J gene TRBJ2-1; TRBD1 matches at 11 bases. Germline trimming cut 7 bases from V and 4 bases from J; bases unmatched to any gene: 12. The CDR3 sequence is 17 residues long. From germline, CDR1 is MNHEY and CDR2 SMNVEV (reference sequence). The CDR3 nucleotides read TGTGCCAGCATTGGACAGGGGGCTCAAATCCTTTACAATGAGCAGTTCTTC. Amino acids: CASIGQGAQILYNEQFF.

The chain links TRBV19 to TRBJ1-6, with no clear D. CDR3 length equals 15 residues. V was shortened by 3 bases and J by 8 bases, with 14 bases between the two germline ends. Germline V gene lookup returns CDR1 LNHDA and CDR2 SQIVND (reference sequence). The CDR3 here is CASSIPTVGHSPLHF. The CDR3 region has the DNA TGTGCCAGTAGTATCCCGACGGTCGGACATTCACCCCTCCACTTT.

The chain combines TRBV9 with TRBJ2-3, with D uncertain. Germline CDR1 SGDLS, CDR2 YYNGEE. Trimming took 4 bases from V and 1 from J, leaving 13 bases between them. The CDR3 sequence is 15 residues long. CDR3 in amino acids: CASSPLGSRTDTQYF. The CDR3 bases are TGTGCCAGCAGCCCCCTGGGCTCCCGCACAGATACGCAGTATTTT.

This rearrangement joins TRBV28 to TRBJ1-1, with TRBD1 identical over 7 bases. The CDR3 is made up of 15 amino acids. CDR1 is MDHEN, CDR2 SYDVKM, per germline. V shed 6 bases, J shed 4 bases, and the junction held 11 bases outside the gene matches. The CDR3 DNA reads TGTGCCAGCAGGCGGAGGGGGCCTATTGGCACTGAAGCTTTCTTT. Its translation is CASRRRGPIGTEAFF.

This clone was counted once. The chain uses TRBV25-1 and TRBJ1-5, with D hard to call. Germline loops: CDR1 MGHDK, CDR2 SYGVNS. V lost 5 bases to trimming and J lost 3 bases, with 11 bases between them. The CDR3 has 14 amino acids. For the CDR3, the DNA is TGTGCCAGCAGTCGACCCGGCGTCAATCAGCCCCAGCATTTT. As protein: CASSRPGVNQPQHF.

V gene TRBV7-9 combines with J gene TRBJ1-4; weak D call: TRBD1 (5 bases). Between the trimmed V and J ends, which lost 5 bases and 0 bases, there was a span of 7 bases. CDR3 length: 14 residues. Germline values: CDR1 SEHNR, CDR2 FQNEAQ (reference sequence). The CDR3 bases are TGTGCCAGCAGCCGGACAACAACTAATGAAAAACTGTTTTTT. This encodes CASSRTTTNEKLFF. The full variable domain, completed using reference TRBV7-9 and TRBJ1-4, is DTGVSQNPRHKITKRGQNVTFRCDPISEHNRLYWYRQTLGQGPEFLTYFQNEAQLEKSRLLSDRFSAERPKGSFSTLEIQRTEQGDSAMYLCASSRTTTNEKLFFGSGTQLSVL.

This clone was detected once. At one end the junction does not follow the germline gene, possibly because of a read error. The gene calls are TRBV10-2 and TRBJ1-1, with TRBD1 identical over 7 bases. The CDR3 consists of 14 residues. Germline assignment: CDR1 WSHSY and CDR2 SAAADI. The CDR3 DNA reads as TGCGCCAGCAGCGAGTCGTACAGGGGACTTGAAGCTTTCTTT. Its translation: CASSESYRGLEAFF.

The chain recombines TRBV7-2 with TRBJ2-7, with 8 bases that match TRBD1. The J segment lost 7 bases and the V segment lost 6 bases, leaving 14 bases of the junction unmatched. The germline CDR1 and CDR2 sequences are SGHTA and FQGNSA. This CDR3 is 15 amino acids long. The CDR3 bases are TGTGCCAGCAGTCTCCCCGGCAGGGGGCTTAGTGAGCAGTACTTC. Its translation: CASSLPGRGLSEQYF.

V gene TRBV5-1 combines with J gene TRBJ2-3; D is perhaps TRBD1 or TRBD2 (5 bases each). The V end lost 0 bases, the J end lost 2 bases, and 13 bases lay between the germline ends. The CDR3 sequence is 16 residues long. From germline, CDR1 is SGHRS and CDR2 YFSETQ. CDR3 region: CASSLVGERNTDTQYF. CDR3 nucleotides: TGCGCCAGCAGCTTGGTGGGGGAGAGGAACACAGATACGCAGTATTTT.

This clone was found once. The CDR3 nucleotides are TGCGCCAGCAGCGCCCGTCTAGGGCCCTCCTACGAGCAGTACTTC. This translates into CASSARLGPSYEQYF. The rearrangement links TRBV5-1 to TRBJ2-7; D is undetermined. Germline values: CDR1 SGHRS, CDR2 YFSETQ. This CDR3 comprises 15 residues. The V end lost 4 bases, the J end lost 0 bases, and 14 bases lay between the germline ends.

The chain links TRBV9 to TRBJ1-5, with 7 bases matching TRBD1. The V and J ends lost 2 bases and 3 bases, in that order; junction bases with no gene match: 5. This CDR3 is built from 15 residues. CDR1 and CDR2 from the germline V gene are SGDLS and YYNGEE. The chain's CDR3 is CASSVAGGVNQPQHF. The CDR3 DNA sequence: TGTGCCAGCAGCGTCGCAGGGGGAGTCAATCAGCCCCAGCATTTT. Filled out from reference TRBV9 and TRBJ1-5, the complete variable domain reads DSGVTQTPKHLITATGQRVTLRCSPRSGDLSVYWYQQSLDQGLQFLIQYYNGEERAKGNILERFSAQQFPDLHSELNLSSLELGDSALYFCASSVAGGVNQPQHFGDGTRLSIL.

The chain recombines TRBV19 with TRBJ2-1; perhaps TRBD2 as D (5 bases). The germline V and J ends were trimmed by 3 bases and 8 bases, with 5 bases remaining between them. Germline-derived CDR1 and CDR2 are LNHDA and SQIVND (reference sequence). The CDR3 covers 11 residues. The CDR3 loop is CASSMRDEQFF. In DNA form, the CDR3 reads TGTGCCAGTAGTATGCGGGATGAGCAGTTCTTC.

This clone was recorded only once. The chain uses TRBV6-4 and TRBJ1-1; D not resolved. The V gene's germline CDR1 is MRHNA and CDR2 SNTAGT. This CDR3 spans 14 amino acids. V was shortened by 0 bases and J by 4 bases, with 9 bases between the two germline ends. This CDR3 reads CASSDSRSGTEAFF. DNA of the CDR3: TGTGCCAGCAGTGACTCTCGGTCAGGCACTGAAGCTTTCTTT.

The chain employs TRBV5-1 and TRBJ2-7; 11 nucleotides match TRBD2. CDR1 SGHRS and CDR2 YFSETQ come from the germline V gene. The CDR3 is 17 amino acids. The V segment lost 0 bases and the J segment 2 bases; nucleotides outside the gene matches: 7. As DNA, the CDR3 is TGCGCCAGCAGCTTGGATCGTAGCGGGAGGGCCCCCTACGAGCAGTACTTC. It yields the protein CASSLDRSGRAPYEQYF.

The V and J genes are TRBV10-3 and TRBJ2-7; 9 nucleotides line up with TRBD2. The J segment lost 8 bases and the V segment lost 5 bases, leaving 7 bases of the junction unmatched. Germline values: CDR1 ENHRY, CDR2 SYGVKD. This CDR3 is 13 amino acids long. CDR3 nucleotide sequence: TGTGCCATCAGTTTAGCGGGAGATCCTAAGCAGTACTTC. Translated: CAISLAGDPKQYF.